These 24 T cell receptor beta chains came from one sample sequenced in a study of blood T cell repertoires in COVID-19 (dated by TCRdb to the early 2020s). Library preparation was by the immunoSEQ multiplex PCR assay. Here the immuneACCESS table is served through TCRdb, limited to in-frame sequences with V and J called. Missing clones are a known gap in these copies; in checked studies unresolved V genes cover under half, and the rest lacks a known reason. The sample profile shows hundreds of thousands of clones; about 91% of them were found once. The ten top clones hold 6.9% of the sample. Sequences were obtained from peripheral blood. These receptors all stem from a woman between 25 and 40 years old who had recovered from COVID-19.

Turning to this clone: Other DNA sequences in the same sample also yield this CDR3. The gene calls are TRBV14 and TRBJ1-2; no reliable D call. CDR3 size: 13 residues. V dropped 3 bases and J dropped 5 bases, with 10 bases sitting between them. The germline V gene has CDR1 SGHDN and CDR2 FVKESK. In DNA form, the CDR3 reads TGTGCCAGCAGCCAGGGCCTACAGTATGGCTACACCTTC. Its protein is CASSQGLQYGYTF. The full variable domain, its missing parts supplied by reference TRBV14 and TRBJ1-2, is EAGVTQFPSHSVIEKGQTVTLRCDPISGHDNLYWYRRVMGKEIKFLLHFVKESKQDESGMPNNRFLAERTGGTYSTLKVQPAELEDSGVYFCASSQGLQYGYTFGSGTRLTVV.

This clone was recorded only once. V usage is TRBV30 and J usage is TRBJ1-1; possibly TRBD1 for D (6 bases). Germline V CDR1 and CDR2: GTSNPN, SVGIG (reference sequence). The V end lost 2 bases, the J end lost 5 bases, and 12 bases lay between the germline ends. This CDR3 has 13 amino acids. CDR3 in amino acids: CAWSQGFWTEAFF. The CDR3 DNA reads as TGTGCCTGGAGTCAGGGGTTTTGGACTGAAGCTTTCTTT.

The CDR3: CASNSVAGGEQFF. CDR3 nucleotide sequence: TGTGCCAGCAACTCTGTTGCAGGAGGTGAGCAGTTCTTC. The J gene is TRBJ2-1, the V gene TRBV7-8; tentatively, D is TRBD2 (5 bases). The CDR3 length is 13 residues. Germline-derived CDR1 and CDR2 are SGHVS and FQNEAQ. V lost 7 bases to trimming and J lost 9 bases, with 16 bases between them.

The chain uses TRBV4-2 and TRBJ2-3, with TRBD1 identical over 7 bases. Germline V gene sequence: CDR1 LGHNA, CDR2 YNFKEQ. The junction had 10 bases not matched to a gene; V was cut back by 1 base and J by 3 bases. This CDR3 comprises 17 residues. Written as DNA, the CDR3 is TGTGCCAGCAGCCAAGGTTCCGGGACAGCTTTTACAGATACGCAGTATTTT. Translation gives CASSQGSGTAFTDTQYF.

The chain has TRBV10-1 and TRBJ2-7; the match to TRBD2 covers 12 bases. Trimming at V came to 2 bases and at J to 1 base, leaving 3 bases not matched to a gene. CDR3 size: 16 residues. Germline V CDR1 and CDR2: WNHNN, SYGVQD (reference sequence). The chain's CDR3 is CASSEGGLAGSYEQYF. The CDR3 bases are TGCGCCAGCAGTGAGGGAGGACTAGCGGGGTCCTACGAGCAGTACTTC.

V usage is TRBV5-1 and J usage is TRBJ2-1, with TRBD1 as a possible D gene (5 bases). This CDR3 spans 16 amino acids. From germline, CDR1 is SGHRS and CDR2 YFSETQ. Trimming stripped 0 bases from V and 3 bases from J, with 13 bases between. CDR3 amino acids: CASSLAKDTDYNEQFF. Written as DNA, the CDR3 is TGCGCCAGCAGCTTGGCAAAGGACACCGACTACAATGAGCAGTTCTTC.

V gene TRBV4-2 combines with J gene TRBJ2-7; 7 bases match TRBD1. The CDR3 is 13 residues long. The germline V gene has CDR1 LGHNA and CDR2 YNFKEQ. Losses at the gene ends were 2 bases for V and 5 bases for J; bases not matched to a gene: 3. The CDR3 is CASSQFDRDEQYF. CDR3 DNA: TGTGCCAGCAGCCAATTTGACAGGGACGAGCAGTACTTC.

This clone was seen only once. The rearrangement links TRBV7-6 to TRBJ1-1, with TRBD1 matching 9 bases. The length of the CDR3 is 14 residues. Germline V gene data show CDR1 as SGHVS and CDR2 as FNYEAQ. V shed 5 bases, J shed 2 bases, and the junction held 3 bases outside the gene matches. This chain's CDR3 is CASSPGQGNTEAFF. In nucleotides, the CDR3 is TGTGCCAGCAGCCCGGGACAGGGTAACACTGAAGCTTTCTTT.

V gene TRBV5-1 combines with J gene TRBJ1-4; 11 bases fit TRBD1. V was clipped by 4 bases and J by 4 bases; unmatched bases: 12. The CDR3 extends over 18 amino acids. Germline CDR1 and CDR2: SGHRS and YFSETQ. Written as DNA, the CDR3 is TGCGCCAGCAGCGCGCTTTCAGGACAGGGGGCGATTAATGAAAAACTGTTTTTT. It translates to CASSALSGQGAINEKLFF. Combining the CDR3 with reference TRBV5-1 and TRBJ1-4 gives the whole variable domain KAGVTQTPRYLIKTRGQQVTLSCSPISGHRSVSWYQQTPGQGLQFLFEYFSETQRNKGNFPGRFSGRQFSNSRSEMNVSTLELGDSALYLCASSALSGQGAINEKLFFGSGTQLSVL.

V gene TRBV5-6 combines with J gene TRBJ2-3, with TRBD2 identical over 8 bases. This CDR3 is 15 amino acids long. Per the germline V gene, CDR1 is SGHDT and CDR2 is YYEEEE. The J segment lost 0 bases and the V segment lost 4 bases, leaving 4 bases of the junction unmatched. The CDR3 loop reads CASSRGGGSTDTQYF. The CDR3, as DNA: TGTGCCAGCAGCAGGGGCGGGGGGAGCACAGATACGCAGTATTTT.

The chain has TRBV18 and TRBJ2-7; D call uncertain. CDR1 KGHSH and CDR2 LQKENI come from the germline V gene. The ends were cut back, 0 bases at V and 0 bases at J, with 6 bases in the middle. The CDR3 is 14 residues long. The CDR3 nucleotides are TGTGCCAGCTCACCACCTCACATCTCCTACGAGCAGTACTTC. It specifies CASSPPHISYEQYF.

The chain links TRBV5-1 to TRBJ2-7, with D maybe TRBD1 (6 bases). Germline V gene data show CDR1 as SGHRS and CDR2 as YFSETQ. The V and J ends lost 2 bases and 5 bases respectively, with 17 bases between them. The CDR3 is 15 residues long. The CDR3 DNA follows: TGCGCCAGCAGCTTAAGACAGGATAATCCGGACGAGCAGTACTTC. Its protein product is CASSLRQDNPDEQYF.

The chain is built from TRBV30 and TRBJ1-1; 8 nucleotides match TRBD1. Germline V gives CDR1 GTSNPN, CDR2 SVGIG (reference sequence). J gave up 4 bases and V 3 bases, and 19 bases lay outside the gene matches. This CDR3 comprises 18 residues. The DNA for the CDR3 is TGTGCCTGGAGCTCTCCCTCTAACGACAGGGGTTTGGGCACTGAAGCTTTCTTT. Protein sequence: CAWSSPSNDRGLGTEAFF.

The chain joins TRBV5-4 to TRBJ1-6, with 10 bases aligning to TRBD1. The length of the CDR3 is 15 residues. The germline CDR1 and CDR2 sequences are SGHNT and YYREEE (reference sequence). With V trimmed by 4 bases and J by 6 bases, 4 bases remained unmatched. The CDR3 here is CASSPRDRGNSPLHF. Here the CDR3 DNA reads TGTGCCAGCAGCCCACGGGACAGGGGTAATTCACCCCTCCACTTT.

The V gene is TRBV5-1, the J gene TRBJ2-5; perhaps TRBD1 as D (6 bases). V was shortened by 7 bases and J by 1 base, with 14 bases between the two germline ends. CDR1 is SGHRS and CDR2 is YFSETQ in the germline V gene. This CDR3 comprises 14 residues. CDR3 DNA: TGCGCCAGCCGACGGGACAACGGCCAAGAGACCCAGTACTTC. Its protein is CASRRDNGQETQYF.

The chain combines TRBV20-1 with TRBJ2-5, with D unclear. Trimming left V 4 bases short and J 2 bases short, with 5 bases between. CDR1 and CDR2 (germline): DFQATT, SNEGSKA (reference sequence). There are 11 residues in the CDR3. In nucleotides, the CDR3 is TGCAGTGCTACGTTACAAGAGACCCAGTACTTC. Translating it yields CSATLQETQYF.

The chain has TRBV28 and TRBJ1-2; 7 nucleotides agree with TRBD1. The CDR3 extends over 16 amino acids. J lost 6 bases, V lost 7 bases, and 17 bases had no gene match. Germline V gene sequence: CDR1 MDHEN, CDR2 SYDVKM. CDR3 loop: CASTIRWTGRSDGYTF. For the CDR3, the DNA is TGTGCCAGCACCATAAGGTGGACAGGCCGGTCGGATGGCTACACCTTC.

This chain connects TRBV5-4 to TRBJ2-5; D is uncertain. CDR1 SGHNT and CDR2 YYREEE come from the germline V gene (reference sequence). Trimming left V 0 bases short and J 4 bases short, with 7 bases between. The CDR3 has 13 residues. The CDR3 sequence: CASSLASRETQYF. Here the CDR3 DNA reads TGTGCCAGCAGCTTGGCCTCGAGAGAGACCCAGTACTTC. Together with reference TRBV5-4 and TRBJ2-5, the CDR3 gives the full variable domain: ETGVTQSPTHLIKTRGQQVTLRCSSQSGHNTVSWYQQALGQGPQFIFQYYREEENGRGNFPPRFSGLQFPNYSSELNVNALELDDSALYLCASSLASRETQYFGPGTRLLVL.

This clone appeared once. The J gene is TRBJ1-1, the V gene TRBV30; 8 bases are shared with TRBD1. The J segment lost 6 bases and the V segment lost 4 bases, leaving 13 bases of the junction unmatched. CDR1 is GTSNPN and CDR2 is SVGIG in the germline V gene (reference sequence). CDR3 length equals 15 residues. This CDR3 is CAWTRLGQGSAEAFF. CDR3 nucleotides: TGTGCCTGGACACGCCTTGGACAGGGTTCGGCTGAAGCTTTCTTT.

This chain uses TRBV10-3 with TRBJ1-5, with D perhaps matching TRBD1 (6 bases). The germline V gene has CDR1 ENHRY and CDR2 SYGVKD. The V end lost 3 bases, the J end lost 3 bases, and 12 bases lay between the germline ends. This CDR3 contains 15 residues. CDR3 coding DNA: TGTGCCATCAGTGAACCCGGACAGTCCAATCAGCCCCAGCATTTT. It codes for CAISEPGQSNQPQHF.

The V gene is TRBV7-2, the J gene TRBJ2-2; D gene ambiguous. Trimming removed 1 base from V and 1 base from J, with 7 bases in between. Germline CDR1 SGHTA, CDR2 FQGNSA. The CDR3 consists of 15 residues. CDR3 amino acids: CASSLEPGNTGELFF. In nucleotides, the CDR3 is TGTGCCAGCAGCTTAGAGCCAGGGAACACCGGGGAGCTGTTTTTT.

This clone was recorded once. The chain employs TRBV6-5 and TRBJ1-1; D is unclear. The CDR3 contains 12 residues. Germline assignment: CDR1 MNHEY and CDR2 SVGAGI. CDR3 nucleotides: TGTGTAGCGGGGAAATTGAACACTGAAGCTTTCTTT. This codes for CVAGKLNTEAFF.

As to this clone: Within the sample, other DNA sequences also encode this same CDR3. The CDR3 DNA reads TGCGCCAGCAGCCAAGGGACAGGGGGGACCTACGAGCAGTACTTC. Protein sequence: CASSQGTGGTYEQYF. This chain connects TRBV4-1 to TRBJ2-7; TRBD1 matches at 10 bases. The CDR3 runs to 15 residues. Looked up from germline, CDR1 is MGHRA and CDR2 is YSYEKL. V lost 1 base, J lost 2 bases, and 2 bases stayed unmatched.

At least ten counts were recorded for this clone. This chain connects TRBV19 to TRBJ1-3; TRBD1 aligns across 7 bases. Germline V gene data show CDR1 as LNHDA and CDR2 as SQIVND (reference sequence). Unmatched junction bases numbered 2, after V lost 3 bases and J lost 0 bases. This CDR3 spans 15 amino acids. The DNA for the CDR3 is TGTGCCAGTAGTATGGGACAGCACTCTGGAAACACCATATATTTT. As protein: CASSMGQHSGNTIYF. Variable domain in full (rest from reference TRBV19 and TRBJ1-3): DGGITQSPKYLFRKEGQNVTLSCEQNLNHDAMYWYRQDPGQGLRLIYYSQIVNDFQKGDIAEGYSVSREKKESFPLTVTSAQKNPTAFYLCASSMGQHSGNTIYFGEGSWLTVV.